These 30 T cell receptor beta chains came from one sample sequenced in a study of T cell responses to AZD1222 COVID-19 vaccine. The protocol was immunoSEQ multiplex PCR, while the TCRdb copy is restricted to in-frame clones and leaves out a portion. The table shows about 140,000 clones, with 88% occurring only once. This sample comprised peripheral blood, obtained on day 0 of AZD1222 vaccination. The receptors derive from an adult in good health.

This clone was observed once. The chain links TRBV27 to TRBJ2-3; 13 bases line up with TRBD2. J gave up 0 bases and V 4 bases, and 4 bases lay outside the gene matches. CDR1 is MNHEY, CDR2 SMNVEV, per germline (reference sequence). This CDR3 spans 17 amino acids. CDR3 in amino acids: CASSWGLAGSSTDTQYF. The CDR3 DNA sequence: TGTGCCAGCAGTTGGGGACTAGCGGGGTCTAGCACAGATACGCAGTATTTT.

The rearrangement joins TRBV4-2 to TRBJ1-6; D may be TRBD1 (6 bases). Deletions cut 4 bases from V and 6 bases from J, with 19 bases between. CDR1 is LGHNA and CDR2 is YNFKEQ in the germline V gene. The CDR3 has 17 amino acids. The CDR3 is CASSRAGQSGGNSPLHF. CDR3 bases: TGTGCCAGCAGCCGAGCTGGACAGTCGGGGGGTAATTCACCCCTCCACTTT.

The chain recombines TRBV18 with TRBJ2-6; unclear D gene. V was cut by 0 bases and J by 4 bases, with 10 bases left in between. The CDR3 contains 16 residues. In germline, CDR1 is KGHSH, CDR2 LQKENI. This CDR3 is CASSPPNQAGANVLTF. DNA of the CDR3: TGTGCCAGCTCACCACCCAATCAGGCAGGGGCCAACGTCCTGACTTTC.

This clone appeared once. The chain employs TRBV15 and TRBJ2-1; a possible D gene is TRBD2 (7 bases). The CDR3 has 15 amino acids. Looked up from germline, CDR1 is LNHNV and CDR2 is YYDKDF (reference sequence). Trimming pared 2 bases from V and 7 bases from J, leaving 15 bases between. DNA of the CDR3: TGTGCCACCAGCAGATCCACAGGGAGGGGGAATGAGCAGTTCTTC. This translates into CATSRSTGRGNEQFF.

V gene TRBV5-1 combines with J gene TRBJ2-7, with 8 bases matching TRBD1. The CDR3 loop spans 15 amino acids. Germline V gene sequence: CDR1 SGHRS, CDR2 YFSETQ. After removal of 0 bases from V and 6 bases from J, the junction contained 8 bases not matched to a gene. DNA for the CDR3: TGCGCCAGCAGCTTGGCCGACAGGGGACCCTCCGAGCAGTACTTC. It translates to CASSLADRGPSEQYF. Using reference TRBV5-1 and TRBJ2-7 for the parts outside the CDR3, the full variable domain is KAGVTQTPRYLIKTRGQQVTLSCSPISGHRSVSWYQQTPGQGLQFLFEYFSETQRNKGNFPGRFSGRQFSNSRSEMNVSTLELGDSALYLCASSLADRGPSEQYFGPGTRLTVT.

This CDR3 is CASTSQPGSNQPQHF. In DNA form, the CDR3 reads TGTGCCAGTACCTCACAACCAGGGAGCAATCAGCCCCAGCATTTT. This rearrangement joins TRBV19 to TRBJ1-5, with D tentatively TRBD1 (5 bases). The CDR3 runs to 15 residues. Per germline, CDR1 LNHDA and CDR2 SQIVND (reference sequence). With 7 bases removed from V and 1 base from J, the gap between germline ends came to 14 bases.

Here the CDR3 reads CASSFNRVYGNTIYF. DNA for the CDR3: TGTGCCAGCAGTTTTAACAGGGTGTACGGAAACACCATATATTTT. V is TRBV6-5 and J is TRBJ1-3, with D perhaps matching TRBD1 (6 bases). The germline V and J ends were trimmed by 4 bases and 4 bases, with 14 bases remaining between them. CDR1 and CDR2 from the germline V gene are MNHEY and SVGAGI. The CDR3 runs to 15 residues.

V and J are TRBV5-5 and TRBJ1-1, with no clear D. V dropped 4 bases and J dropped 11 bases, with 21 bases sitting between them. Germline CDR1 is SGHKS and CDR2 is YYEKEE (reference sequence). CDR3 length: 14 amino acids. CDR3 protein: CASSPTLGREEAFF. Written as DNA, the CDR3 is TGTGCCAGCAGCCCAACCCTTGGGAGGGAAGAGGCTTTCTTT.

The chain has TRBV25-1 and TRBJ1-4; weak D call: TRBD1 (5 bases). Deletions cut 3 bases from V and 7 bases from J, with 15 bases between. CDR1 and CDR2 (germline): MGHDK, SYGVNS. The CDR3 has 15 amino acids. Written as DNA, the CDR3 is TGTGCCAGCAGTGACGTTAGGGGCGAAGGTGAAAAACTGTTTTTT. Translated: CASSDVRGEGEKLFF.

V usage is TRBV27 and J usage is TRBJ2-6; D unclear. Trimming took off 5 bases at V and 1 base at J, with 6 bases between the two ends. This CDR3 spans 14 amino acids. The germline gives CDR1 MNHEY, CDR2 SMNVEV (reference sequence). DNA of the CDR3: TGTGCCAGCAGTCCGGTGTCTGGGGCCAACGTCCTGACTTTC. This codes for CASSPVSGANVLTF.

The chain employs TRBV28 and TRBJ1-1; TRBD1 is a possible D gene (5 bases). The CDR3 has 18 residues. The germline CDR1 and CDR2 sequences are MDHEN and SYDVKM. V gave up 4 bases and J gave up 5 bases, with 26 bases separating them. CDR3: CASSSPRGGLKKTTEAFF. The CDR3 region has the DNA TGTGCCAGCAGTTCCCCACGGGGCGGGTTAAAGAAAACGACTGAAGCTTTCTTT.

The genes are TRBV6-5 and TRBJ1-1; D is ambiguous. The CDR3 extends over 16 amino acids. Deletions cut 0 bases from V and 4 bases from J, with 15 bases between. Germline CDR1 reads MNHEY; CDR2 reads SVGAGI. Here the CDR3 DNA reads TGTGCCAGCAGTTACTCGACGGGCGGGTTAAGCACTGAAGCTTTCTTT. The encoded protein is CASSYSTGGLSTEAFF.

This chain uses TRBV5-8 with TRBJ2-1; 12 nucleotides agree with TRBD2. Germline CDR1 SGHTS, CDR2 YDEGEE. J lost 9 bases, V lost 2 bases, and 3 bases had no gene match. The CDR3 contains 14 residues. The CDR3 sequence: CASSLLAGGLEQFF. CDR3 DNA sequence: TGTGCCAGCAGCTTACTAGCGGGAGGCCTTGAGCAGTTCTTC. Using reference TRBV5-8 and TRBJ2-1 for the parts outside the CDR3, the full variable domain is EAGVTQSPTHLIKTRGQQATLRCSPISGHTSVYWYQQALGLGLQFLLWYDEGEERNRGNFPPRFSGRQFPNYSSELNVNALELEDSALYLCASSLLAGGLEQFFGPGTRLTVL.

The chain links TRBV5-1 to TRBJ2-7, with D unclear. The CDR3 is 14 residues long. Trimming stripped 0 bases from V and 2 bases from J, with 9 bases between. Germline assignment: CDR1 SGHRS and CDR2 YFSETQ. CDR3 DNA sequence: TGCGCCAGCAGCTTGGCGGGTCCCCCCTACGAGCAGTACTTC. It specifies CASSLAGPPYEQYF.

The chain employs TRBV6-2 or TRBV6-3 and TRBJ1-1; D is unresolved. Trimming shortened V by 2 bases and J by 0 bases, and 4 bases separated the two germline ends. CDR1 is MNHEY, CDR2 SVGEGT, per germline. This CDR3 spans 13 amino acids. The CDR3 protein is CASSYRMNTEAFF. Here the CDR3 DNA reads TGTGCCAGCAGTTACAGGATGAACACTGAAGCTTTCTTT.

The CDR3, as DNA: TGTGCCAGCAGCGTAGTGGGACAGGGGGCCGCTGAAGCTTTCTTT. Its protein product is CASSVVGQGAAEAFF. The chain employs TRBV9 and TRBJ1-1; 12 bases line up with TRBD1. After removal of 0 bases from V and 6 bases from J, the junction contained 3 bases not matched to a gene. Germline V CDR1 and CDR2: SGDLS, YYNGEE. The CDR3 runs 15 residues.

This CDR3 reads CASSFGQPNTEAFF. In DNA form, the CDR3 reads TGTGCCAGCAGCTTCGGACAGCCGAACACTGAAGCTTTCTTT. This sequence joins TRBV7-9 and TRBJ1-1; D may be TRBD1 (6 bases). The CDR3 totals 14 residues. CDR1 SEHNR and CDR2 FQNEAQ come from the germline V gene (reference sequence). V was pared by 3 bases and J by 1 base, with 9 bases between.

The genes are TRBV19 and TRBJ1-1, with 9 bases lining up with TRBD1. This CDR3 spans 15 amino acids. Germline-derived CDR1 and CDR2 are LNHDA and SQIVND (reference sequence). Trimming removed 4 bases from V and 4 bases from J; junction bases left unmatched: 7. This CDR3 is CASSKGQGRSTEAFF. CDR3 sequence (DNA): TGTGCCAGTAGTAAGGGACAGGGTCGGAGCACTGAAGCTTTCTTT.

The chain uses TRBV19 and TRBJ1-1; D is unresolved. Germline CDR1 LNHDA, CDR2 SQIVND (reference sequence). There are 13 residues in the CDR3. V lost 6 bases and J lost 3, with 11 bases in between. The CDR3 is CASRGLEDTEAFF. As DNA, the CDR3 is TGTGCCAGTAGGGGCTTGGAGGACACTGAAGCTTTCTTT.

The V and J genes are TRBV9 and TRBJ1-2, with a weak D call TRBD1 (5 bases). The CDR3 is 15 residues long. The germline V gene has CDR1 SGDLS and CDR2 YYNGEE. V gave up 0 bases and J gave up 7 bases, with 16 bases separating them. The CDR3 loop is CASSVDGRVLSGYTF. The CDR3 nucleotides are TGTGCCAGCAGCGTAGACGGCAGGGTCCTTTCTGGCTACACCTTC.

The chain combines TRBV12-3 or TRBV12-4 with TRBJ2-2; D remains ambiguous. Trimming took 2 bases from V and 7 from J, leaving 2 bases between them. This CDR3 has 11 amino acids. CDR3 region: CASSLNGELFF. In DNA form, the CDR3 reads TGTGCCAGCAGTTTAAACGGGGAGCTGTTTTTT.

The chain combines TRBV6-5 with TRBJ1-2; D is uncertain. Germline CDR1 is MNHEY and CDR2 is SVGAGI. This CDR3 spans 13 amino acids. With 9 bases removed from V and 8 bases from J, the gap between germline ends came to 19 bases. CDR3 DNA: TGTGCCAGTGCCAAGGATAAAGCGGAGGGCTACACCTTC. It translates to CASAKDKAEGYTF.

The genes are TRBV14 and TRBJ2-1, with 11 bases lining up with TRBD2. This CDR3 is built from 16 residues. Germline loops: CDR1 SGHDN, CDR2 FVKESK. The V gene end was trimmed by 4 bases and the J gene end by 5 bases; junction bases not matched to a gene: 7. As DNA, the CDR3 is TGTGCCAGCAGCCCTTTCACTAGCGGGAGAGACAATGAGCAGTTCTTC. This translates into CASSPFTSGRDNEQFF.

V usage is TRBV9 and J usage is TRBJ2-1; 14 bases match TRBD2. There are 17 residues in the CDR3. Germline loops: CDR1 SGDLS, CDR2 YYNGEE. V trimming: 3 bases; J trimming: 9 bases; junction bases outside the gene matches: 11. The CDR3 reads CASSGPGGLAGAREQFF. As DNA, the CDR3 is TGTGCCAGCAGCGGACCTGGGGGACTAGCGGGAGCACGTGAGCAGTTCTTC.

This chain connects TRBV7-9 to TRBJ2-7; possible D gene TRBD1, 7 bases. The CDR3 spans 15 residues. Germline assignment: CDR1 SEHNR and CDR2 FQNEAQ (reference sequence). The V end was cut by 5 bases, the J end by 0 bases, with 14 bases between. The CDR3 DNA is TGTGCCAGCAGCCCCAGGGGGGTTAGCTCCTACGAGCAGTACTTC. It yields the protein CASSPRGVSSYEQYF.

The chain couples TRBV14 to TRBJ1-1; D not certain. Germline V lookup: CDR1 SGHDN, CDR2 FVKESK. Trimming took 1 base from V and 4 from J, leaving 10 bases between them. The CDR3 sequence is 14 residues long. The CDR3 DNA reads as TGTGCCAGCAGCCAAGTGGCTGGCGGCACTGAAGCTTTCTTT. Translated, it gives CASSQVAGGTEAFF.

The J gene is TRBJ2-7, the V gene TRBV6-6, with D hard to call. The CDR3 has 15 amino acids. V was cut by 6 bases and J by 1 base, with 16 bases left in between. The germline V gene has CDR1 MNHNY and CDR2 SVGAGI (reference sequence). The DNA of the CDR3 is TGTGCCAGCAGGCTCACGTCCGCCCTGTCCTACGAGCAGTACTTC. The encoded protein is CASRLTSALSYEQYF.

The chain joins TRBV7-9 to TRBJ2-1; 8 bases agree with TRBD1. This CDR3 is 17 amino acids long. The J segment lost 6 bases and the V segment lost 1 base, leaving 11 bases of the junction unmatched. The germline V gene encodes CDR1 SEHNR and CDR2 FQNEAQ (reference sequence). CDR3 protein: CASSLEFTGGYSNEQFF. For the CDR3, the DNA is TGTGCCAGCAGCTTAGAATTCACAGGGGGTTATTCCAATGAGCAGTTCTTC.

The chain joins TRBV30 to TRBJ1-2; D gene ambiguous. The CDR3 has 14 amino acids. V was pared by 3 bases and J by 2 bases, with 13 bases between. In germline, CDR1 is GTSNPN, CDR2 SVGIG (reference sequence). CDR3 amino acids: CAWRFGAGNYGYTF. The CDR3 DNA is TGTGCCTGGAGGTTCGGCGCTGGGAACTATGGCTACACCTTC. The entire variable domain, with the rest obtained from reference TRBV30 and TRBJ1-2, is as follows: SQTIHQWPATLVQPVGSPLSLECTVEGTSNPNLYWYRQAAGRGLQLLFYSVGIGQISSEVPQNLSASRPQDRQFILSSKKLLLSDSGFYLCAWRFGAGNYGYTFGSGTRLTVV.

V gene TRBV10-2 combines with J gene TRBJ2-7; D not resolved. V was shortened by 3 bases and J by 7 bases, with 4 bases between the two germline ends. Germline values: CDR1 WSHSY, CDR2 SAAADI. This CDR3 has 10 residues. This CDR3 is CASSDREQYF. The CDR3 DNA is TGCGCCAGCAGTGACCGGGAGCAGTACTTC.